This T cell receptor beta chain is drawn from a study of T cell clonotyping in hematopoietic cell transplantation. CDR1 and CDR2 from the germline V gene are ENHRY and SYGVKD. The ends were cut back, 6 bases at V and 2 bases at J, with 8 bases in the middle. This CDR3 spans 13 amino acids. Comment on this clone: Its specificity is not known.

Using immunoSEQ multiplex PCR, the repertoire was profiled, and TCRdb retains in-frame clones only, with some absent. The data show roughly 50,000 clones, with around 84% seen just once and less than 6.5% held by the top ten. The time point was: recipient sample about 28 days before transplant, after cytoreduction. Findings of the study overall: Higher Inverse Simpson Index values in graft donor and pretransplant recipient predicted broader posttransplant TCR diversity.

This rearrangement joins TRBV10-3 to TRBJ1-5; D is unresolved. The source of this sequence is a man aged 60-69 years with biphenotypic leukemia. Some clones in this sample may be carry-over from other donors' samples. Source: peripheral blood mononuclear cells, taken before stem cell transplant. This CDR3 reads CAISRSGNQPQHF. DNA for the CDR3: TGTGCCATCAGCCGCTCCGGCAATCAGCCCCAGCATTTT.